These T cell receptor beta chains were read from a single sample in a study of control samples from healthy donors and cancer patients. The assay was immunoSEQ multiplex PCR, and TCRdb's table has in-frame clones only and misses some. The data hold more than 110,000 clones, with roughly nine tenths observed a single time. What was sequenced was blood. The receptors were gathered from a woman aged 25 to 39 in good health. CDR3s include the opening cysteine and the closing phenylalanine or tryptophan. A D gene is named only where the DNA matches it firmly. Clone size is given for some rows only: seen once, a few or many times, or a class if the clone is expanded.

clone size: .; J gene: TRBJ2-7; D gene: .; V gene: TRBV3-1/TRBV3-2; CDR3 protein: CASSPPLAYEQYF; CDR3 DNA: TGTGCCAGCAGCCCCCCATTGGCCTACGAGCAGTACTTC
clone size: .; J gene: TRBJ2-7; D gene: TRBD1; V gene: TRBV5-6; CDR3 protein: CASSDPGQGRNYEQYF; CDR3 DNA: TGTGCCAGCAGCGACCCAGGACAGGGACGGAACTACGAGCAGTACTTC
clone size: .; J gene: TRBJ1-3; D gene: .; V gene: TRBV28; CDR3 protein: CASSLSTTAGNTIYF; CDR3 DNA: TGTGCCAGCAGTTTATCCACGACAGCTGGAAACACCATATATTTT
clone size: .; J gene: TRBJ1-1; D gene: .; V gene: TRBV7-9; CDR3 protein: CASSSTGTEAFF; CDR3 DNA: TGTGCCAGCAGCTCTACGGGCACTGAAGCTTTCTTT
clone size: .; J gene: TRBJ2-3; D gene: TRBD2; V gene: TRBV4-2; CDR3 protein: CASSQSPGLVLSDTQYF; CDR3 DNA: TGTGCCAGCAGCCAATCCCCGGGACTAGTTCTCTCAGATACGCAGTATTTT
clone size: .; J gene: TRBJ2-1; D gene: TRBD2; V gene: TRBV5-1; CDR3 protein: CASSWTSGRNEQFF; CDR3 DNA: TGCGCCAGCAGCTGGACTAGCGGGAGGAATGAGCAGTTCTTC
clone size: .; J gene: TRBJ2-3; D gene: TRBD2; V gene: TRBV19; CDR3 protein: CASSLGLAGVATDTQYF; CDR3 DNA: TGTGCCAGTAGTCTGGGACTAGCGGGAGTGGCGACAGATACGCAGTATTTT
clone size: .; J gene: TRBJ1-4; D gene: .; V gene: TRBV19; CDR3 protein: CASRDLGEKLFF; CDR3 DNA: TGTGCCAGTAGAGACCTTGGCGAAAAACTGTTTTTT
clone size: .; J gene: TRBJ1-2; D gene: TRBD1; V gene: TRBV3-1/TRBV3-2; CDR3 protein: CASSQDFGTGFYGYTF; CDR3 DNA: TGTGCCAGCAGCCAAGACTTTGGGACAGGGTTCTATGGCTACACCTTC
clone size: .; J gene: TRBJ2-1; D gene: .; V gene: TRBV3-1/TRBV3-2; CDR3 protein: CASSQASGHNEQFF; CDR3 DNA: TGTGCCAGCAGCCAAGCGAGCGGCCACAATGAGCAGTTCTTC
clone size: .; J gene: TRBJ2-2; D gene: TRBD1; V gene: TRBV2; CDR3 protein: CASSGTGKAGELFF; CDR3 DNA: TGTGCCAGCAGTGGGACAGGGAAGGCCGGGGAGCTGTTTTTT
clone size: once; J gene: TRBJ1-5; D gene: .; V gene: TRBV30; CDR3 protein: CAWSSSPGINQPQHF; CDR3 DNA: TGTGCCTGGAGCAGCTCTCCGGGGATCAATCAGCCCCAGCATTTT
clone size: once; J gene: TRBJ1-1; D gene: .; V gene: TRBV19; CDR3 protein: CASSIDPGPYRNTEAFF; CDR3 DNA: TGTGCCAGTAGTATAGATCCAGGTCCTTATCGGAACACTGAAGCTTTCTTT
clone size: many; J gene: TRBJ2-1; D gene: TRBD2; V gene: TRBV4-1; CDR3 protein: CASSQGTWRGSSYNEQFF; CDR3 DNA: TGCGCCAGCAGCCAAGGTACGTGGCGCGGGAGCTCCTACAATGAGCAGTTCTTC
clone size: .; J gene: TRBJ1-1; D gene: .; V gene: TRBV4-1; CDR3 protein: CASSQDLGTEAFF; CDR3 DNA: TGCGCCAGCAGCCAAGATTTAGGGACTGAAGCTTTCTTT
clone size: once; J gene: TRBJ1-6; D gene: .; V gene: TRBV5-1; CDR3 protein: CASSPGLANNSPLHF; CDR3 DNA: TGCGCCAGCAGTCCTGGACTCGCGAATAATTCACCCCTCCACTTT
clone size: .; J gene: TRBJ1-5; D gene: .; V gene: TRBV5-1; CDR3 protein: CASSTDPQQPQHF; CDR3 DNA: TGCGCCAGCAGCACGGACCCGCAACAGCCCCAGCATTTT
clone size: .; J gene: TRBJ2-1; D gene: .; V gene: TRBV19; CDR3 protein: CASTGTSLYNEQFF; CDR3 DNA: TGTGCCAGTACTGGGACTTCACTGTACAATGAGCAGTTCTTC
clone size: .; J gene: TRBJ1-2; D gene: TRBD1; V gene: TRBV28; CDR3 protein: CASRGDREGYGYTF; CDR3 DNA: TGTGCCAGCAGAGGGGACAGGGAAGGCTATGGCTACACCTTC
clone size: .; J gene: TRBJ2-3; D gene: .; V gene: TRBV5-1; CDR3 protein: CASSQTGRTSTDTQYF; CDR3 DNA: TGCGCCAGCAGCCAGACAGGACGGACTAGCACAGATACGCAGTATTTT
clone size: .; J gene: TRBJ1-5; D gene: TRBD1; V gene: TRBV28; CDR3 protein: CASTRTGGDQPQHF; CDR3 DNA: TGTGCCAGCACTCGGACAGGGGGCGATCAGCCCCAGCATTTT
clone size: .; J gene: TRBJ2-1; D gene: TRBD2; V gene: TRBV6-4; CDR3 protein: CASSDSDAGGGEQFF; CDR3 DNA: TGTGCCAGCAGTGACTCAGACGCGGGAGGTGGGGAGCAGTTCTTC
clone size: .; J gene: TRBJ2-1; D gene: .; V gene: TRBV6-4; CDR3 protein: CASRDWGQGGNEQFF; CDR3 DNA: TGTGCCAGCAGAGACTGGGGGCAGGGTGGCAATGAGCAGTTCTTC
clone size: .; J gene: TRBJ1-4; D gene: TRBD1; V gene: TRBV30; CDR3 protein: CACKAGGNEKLFF; CDR3 DNA: TGTGCCTGTAAAGCAGGGGGGAACGAAAAACTGTTTTTT
clone size: .; J gene: TRBJ1-4; D gene: .; V gene: TRBV28; CDR3 protein: CASSLSSGGNEKLFF; CDR3 DNA: TGTGCCAGCAGTTTATCTTCCGGGGGCAATGAAAAACTGTTTTTT
clone size: .; J gene: TRBJ2-1; D gene: TRBD2; V gene: TRBV19; CDR3 protein: CASSVGTSAYNEQFF; CDR3 DNA: TGTGCCAGTAGTGTTGGGACTAGCGCTTACAATGAGCAGTTCTTC
clone size: once; J gene: TRBJ2-5; D gene: .; V gene: TRBV28; CDR3 protein: CASSLGGAVTEETQYF; CDR3 DNA: TGTGCCAGCAGTTTGGGGGGGGCTGTTACCGAAGAGACCCAGTACTTC
clone size: .; J gene: TRBJ2-1; D gene: .; V gene: TRBV15; CDR3 protein: CATSRGTLRYNEQFF; CDR3 DNA: TGTGCCACCAGCAGAGGTACGTTGAGGTACAATGAGCAGTTCTTC
clone size: .; J gene: TRBJ1-5; D gene: TRBD1; V gene: TRBV7-8; CDR3 protein: CASSLGTAGTSNQPQHF; CDR3 DNA: TGTGCCAGCAGCCTCGGGACAGCGGGGACTAGCAATCAGCCCCAGCATTTT
clone size: .; J gene: TRBJ2-7; D gene: TRBD2; V gene: TRBV5-4; CDR3 protein: CASSPTSGRISGRTYEQYF; CDR3 DNA: TGTGCCAGCAGCCCAACTAGCGGGAGGATTTCGGGGCGGACCTACGAGCAGTACTTC
clone size: .; J gene: TRBJ1-5; D gene: .; V gene: TRBV5-6; CDR3 protein: CASSLRRENQPQHF; CDR3 DNA: TGTGCCAGCAGCTTGCGCAGGGAAAATCAGCCCCAGCATTTT
clone size: .; J gene: TRBJ2-1; D gene: .; V gene: TRBV6-5; CDR3 protein: CASSYSTQRGPARGVF; CDR3 DNA: TGTGCCAGCAGTTACTCGACTCAACGAGGACCGGCTAGAGGGGTCTTC
clone size: .; J gene: TRBJ1-5; D gene: .; V gene: TRBV19; CDR3 protein: CASSISGHSNQPQHF; CDR3 DNA: TGTGCCAGTAGTATTTCAGGACACAGTAATCAGCCCCAGCATTTT
clone size: .; J gene: TRBJ2-7; D gene: .; V gene: TRBV6-5; CDR3 protein: CASSYSIQGSHEQYF; CDR3 DNA: TGTGCCAGCAGTTACTCGATCCAGGGGTCCCACGAGCAGTACTTC
clone size: .; J gene: TRBJ1-2; D gene: .; V gene: TRBV30; CDR3 protein: CAWSATGFPNYGYTF; CDR3 DNA: TGTGCCTGGAGTGCTACAGGGTTCCCTAACTATGGCTACACCTTC
clone size: .; J gene: TRBJ2-7; D gene: .; V gene: TRBV18; CDR3 protein: CASSQPATYEQYF; CDR3 DNA: TGTGCCAGCTCACAGCCAGCGACATACGAGCAGTACTTC
clone size: .; J gene: TRBJ1-1; D gene: .; V gene: TRBV19; CDR3 protein: CASRLQGAEAFF; CDR3 DNA: TGTGCCAGTAGGCTCCAGGGAGCCGAAGCTTTCTTT
clone size: .; J gene: TRBJ1-2; D gene: TRBD1; V gene: TRBV5-1; CDR3 protein: CASSFETGGPYGYTF; CDR3 DNA: TGCGCCAGCAGCTTTGAGACAGGGGGCCCCTATGGCTACACCTTC
clone size: .; J gene: TRBJ1-4; D gene: TRBD1; V gene: TRBV19; CDR3 protein: CASHSPGTGATNEKLFF; CDR3 DNA: TGTGCCAGTCATTCACCAGGGACAGGAGCAACTAATGAAAAACTGTTTTTT
clone size: .; J gene: TRBJ1-6; D gene: .; V gene: TRBV19; CDR3 protein: CASSINRRPRYNSPLHF; CDR3 DNA: TGTGCCAGTAGTATCAATCGGAGACCCCGATATAATTCACCCCTCCACTTT
clone size: .; J gene: TRBJ2-5; D gene: .; V gene: TRBV3-1/TRBV3-2; CDR3 protein: CASSQDGREETQYF; CDR3 DNA: TGTGCCAGCAGCCAAGACGGCAGGGAAGAGACCCAGTACTTC
clone size: .; J gene: TRBJ1-2; D gene: .; V gene: TRBV12-3/TRBV12-4; CDR3 protein: CASSLTGIYGYTF; CDR3 DNA: TGTGCCAGCAGTTTAACAGGAATCTATGGCTACACCTTC
clone size: .; J gene: TRBJ1-2; D gene: TRBD1; V gene: TRBV27; CDR3 protein: CASANTRDSYYTF; CDR3 DNA: TGTGCCAGCGCTAACACCAGGGACAGCTACTACACCTTC
clone size: .; J gene: TRBJ2-2; D gene: TRBD2; V gene: TRBV6-5; CDR3 protein: CASRTGLAAGELFF; CDR3 DNA: TGTGCCAGCAGGACGGGGCTAGCGGCCGGGGAGCTGTTTTTT